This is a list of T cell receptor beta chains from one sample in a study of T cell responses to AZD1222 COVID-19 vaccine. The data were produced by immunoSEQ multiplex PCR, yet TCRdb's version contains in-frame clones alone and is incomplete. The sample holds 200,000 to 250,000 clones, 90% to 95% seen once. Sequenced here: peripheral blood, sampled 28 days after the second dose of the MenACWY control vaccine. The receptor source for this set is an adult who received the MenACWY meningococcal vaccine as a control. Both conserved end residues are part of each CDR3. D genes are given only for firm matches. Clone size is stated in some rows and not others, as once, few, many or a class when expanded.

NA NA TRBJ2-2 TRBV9 CASSPPGGAPGELFF TGTGCCAGCAGCCCCCCTGGCGGGGCCCCCGGGGAGCTGTTTTTT
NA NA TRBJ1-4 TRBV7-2 CASSVSGVRNEKLFF TGTGCCAGCAGCGTATCAGGGGTGCGGAATGAAAAACTGTTTTTT
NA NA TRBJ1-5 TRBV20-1 CSASRGGDNQPQHF TGCAGTGCTAGTCGCGGGGGGGACAATCAGCCCCAGCATTTT
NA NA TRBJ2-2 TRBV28 CASSLVAGELFF TGTGCCAGCAGTCTTGTGGCCGGGGAGCTGTTTTTT
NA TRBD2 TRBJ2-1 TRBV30 CAWSVAGVGEQFF TGTGCCTGGAGTGTAGCGGGAGTGGGGGAGCAGTTCTTC
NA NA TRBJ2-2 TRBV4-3 CASSQGQGSTGELFF TGCGCCAGCAGCCAAGGGCAGGGAAGCACCGGGGAGCTGTTTTTT
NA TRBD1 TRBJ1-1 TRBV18 CASSSTGGKRTEAFF TGTGCCAGCTCATCGACAGGGGGGAAAAGGACTGAAGCTTTCTTT
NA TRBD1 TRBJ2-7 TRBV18 CASSPGQGAYEQYF TGTGCCAGCTCACCTGGACAGGGGGCTTACGAGCAGTACTTC
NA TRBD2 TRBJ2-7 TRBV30 CAWGLAGTYEQYF TGTGCCTGGGGACTAGCGGGAACCTACGAGCAGTACTTC
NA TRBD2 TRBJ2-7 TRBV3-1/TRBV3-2 CASSQTPSGAYEQYF TGTGCCAGCAGCCAAACCCCTAGCGGGGCCTACGAGCAGTACTTC
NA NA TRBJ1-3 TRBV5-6 CASSLDGGSGNTIYF TGTGCCAGCAGCTTGGACGGGGGCTCTGGAAACACCATATATTTT
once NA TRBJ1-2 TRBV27 CASSPGNRVYGYTF TGTGCCAGCAGTCCCGGTAACAGGGTTTACGGCTACACCTTC
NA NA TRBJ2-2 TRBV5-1 CASSPRRTGELFF TGCGCCAGCAGCCCCCGGAGGACCGGGGAGCTGTTTTTT
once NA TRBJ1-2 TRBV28 CASSPVGLLYGYTF TGTGCCAGCAGTCCGGTTGGCCTTCTCTATGGCTACACCTTC
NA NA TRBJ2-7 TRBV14 CASSQDLYGTYEQYF TGTGCCAGCAGCCAAGATCTGTACGGTACCTACGAGCAGTACTTC
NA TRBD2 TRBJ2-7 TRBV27 CASRRDPGLAGEQYF TGTGCCAGCAGGCGCGACCCGGGACTAGCGGGAGAGCAGTACTTC
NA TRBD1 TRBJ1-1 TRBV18 CASSPLGQPNTEAFF TGTGCCAGCTCACCATTGGGACAGCCAAACACTGAAGCTTTCTTT
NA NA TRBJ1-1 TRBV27 CASSLGLNTEAFF TGTGCCAGCAGTTTGGGGTTGAACACTGAAGCTTTCTTT
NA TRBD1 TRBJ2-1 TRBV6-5 CASSYSSDRRQFF TGTGCCAGCAGTTACTCCTCGGACAGGAGGCAGTTCTTC
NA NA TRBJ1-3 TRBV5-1 CASSLGARQPSGNTIYF TGCGCCAGCAGCTTGGGGGCTAGGCAGCCCTCTGGAAACACCATATATTTT
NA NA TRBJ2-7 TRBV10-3 CAISESVGGSSYEQYF TGTGCCATCAGTGAGTCTGTAGGAGGGAGCTCCTACGAGCAGTACTTC
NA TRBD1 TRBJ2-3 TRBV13 CASSPTGGRDFF TGTGCCAGCAGCCCCACAGGGGGTAGGGACTTTTTT
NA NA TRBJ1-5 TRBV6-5 CASSYSRDANQPQHF TGTGCCAGCAGTTACTCCCGGGACGCAAATCAGCCCCAGCATTTT
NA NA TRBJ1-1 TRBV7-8 CASSLEGGPGTEAFF TGTGCCAGCAGCTTAGAGGGGGGCCCCGGCACTGAAGCTTTCTTT
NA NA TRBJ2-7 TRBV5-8 CASRIYEQYF TGTGCCAGCAGAATCTACGAGCAGTACTTC
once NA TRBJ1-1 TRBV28 CASSFRGSEGTEAFF TGTGCCAGCAGTTTCCGGGGCAGCGAGGGCACTGAAGCTTTCTTT
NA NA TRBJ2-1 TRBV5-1 CASSPDSYNEQFF TGCGCCAGCAGCCCGGACTCCTACAATGAGCAGTTCTTC
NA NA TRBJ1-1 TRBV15 CATSQVGAPNTEAFF TGTGCCACCAGCCAGGTCGGGGCACCGAACACTGAAGCTTTCTTT
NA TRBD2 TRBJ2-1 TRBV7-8 CASSPRGGNEQFF TGTGCCAGCAGCCCCCGGGGGGGCAATGAGCAGTTCTTC
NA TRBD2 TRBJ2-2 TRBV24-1 CATSDEGTKNGELFF TGTGCCACCAGTGATGAGGGGACTAAGAACGGGGAGCTGTTTTTT
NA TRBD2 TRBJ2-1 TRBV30 CAWNLAGGPNEQFF TGTGCCTGGAACCTAGCGGGGGGGCCAAATGAGCAGTTCTTC
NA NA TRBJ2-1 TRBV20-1 CSGRRVNEQFF TGCAGTGGCCGGCGGGTCAATGAGCAGTTCTTC
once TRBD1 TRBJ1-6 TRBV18 CASSRDRVNSPLHF TGTGCCAGCTCGCGGGACAGGGTCAATTCACCCCTCCACTTT
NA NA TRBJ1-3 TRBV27 CASSLSGGAGNTIYF TGTGCCAGCAGTTTATCGGGGGGCGCTGGAAACACCATATATTTT
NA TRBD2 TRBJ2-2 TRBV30 CAWSVTSGGPNTGELFF TGTGCCTGGAGTGTAACTAGCGGGGGACCGAACACCGGGGAGCTGTTTTTT
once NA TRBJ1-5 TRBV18 CASRDRDGNQPQHF TGTGCCAGCCGGGACCGGGACGGCAATCAGCCCCAGCATTTT
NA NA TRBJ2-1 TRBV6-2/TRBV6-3 CASSPRRLAGSNNEQFF TGTGCCAGCAGCCCTCGACGGCTGGCGGGGTCGAACAATGAGCAGTTCTTC